This T cell receptor beta chain was recorded in a study of blood T cell repertoires in COVID-19. The germline V gene has CDR1 SGHRS and CDR2 YFSETQ. Unmatched junction bases numbered 3, after V lost 0 bases and J lost 5 bases. This CDR3 spans 16 amino acids. The data were produced by immunoSEQ multiplex PCR, yet TCRdb's version contains in-frame clones alone and is incomplete. This table has under 20,000 clones, 75% to 85% appearing once. The source of this sequence is a man at least 80 years old with acute or convalescent COVID-19. The chain employs TRBV5-1 and TRBJ2-2, with TRBD2 identical over 11 bases. Sequencing used peripheral blood. The CDR3 here is CASSLALAGGTGELFF. The DNA of the CDR3 is TGCGCCAGCAGCTTGGCGCTAGCGGGGGGAACCGGGGAGCTGTTTTTT.